Presented here are 29 T cell receptor beta chains from one specimen sequenced in a study of blood T cells in healthy people across ages. A second PCR of about 6 to 11 cycles used a sample-barcoded 5' primer and a J-beta primer mix. TCRdb re-derived calls from the 5' RACE reads in MiXCR, one entry per CDR3 protein. The sample has some 1.5 million distinct CDR3 sequences; over 25% are singletons. Sample: blood. Source of these receptors: a young woman in good health.

This clonotype was found many times. CDR3 DNA: TGCAGCGGCAGCGGGAGCTCCTACAATGAGCAGTTCTTC. The encoded protein is CSGSGSSYNEQFF. J is TRBJ2-1 and V is TRBV29-1; 8 nucleotides align to TRBD2. The CDR3 has 13 amino acids. The trim removed 7 bases at V and 0 bases at J, leaving 2 bases unmatched. Looked up from germline, CDR1 is SQVTM and CDR2 is ANQGSEA.

In the case of this clonotype: A read error is possible here, since a much larger clone lies one base away. The rearrangement joins TRBV10-2 to TRBJ1-6; D is perhaps TRBD1 (5 bases). The germline CDR1 and CDR2 sequences are WSHSY and SAAADI. CDR3 length: 13 residues. V shed 4 bases and J shed 11 bases, with 12 bases lying between them. CDR3 loop: CASSGQLQPPLHF. DNA for the CDR3: TGCGCCAGCAGTGGACAGCTGCAACCACCCCTCCACTTT.

The chain carries TRBV7-9 and TRBJ1-2; 8 bases fit TRBD1. With 4 bases clipped from V and 5 bases from J, the junction kept 6 bases outside the gene matches. The length of the CDR3 is 14 residues. Germline CDR1 and CDR2: SEHNR and FQNEAQ (reference sequence). The CDR3 sequence is CASSSTGAEYGYTF. The CDR3 nucleotides read TGTGCCAGCAGCTCGACAGGGGCGGAGTATGGCTACACCTTC. Supplemented by reference TRBV7-9 and TRBJ1-2, the full variable domain reads DTGVSQNPRHKITKRGQNVTFRCDPISEHNRLYWYRQTLGQGPEFLTYFQNEAQLEKSRLLSDRFSAERPKGSFSTLEIQRTEQGDSAMYLCASSSTGAEYGYTFGSGTRLTVV.

This clonotype showed up just a few times. The chain uses TRBV4-1 and TRBJ2-3, with a weak D call TRBD2 (5 bases). This CDR3 has 15 amino acids. Per germline, CDR1 MGHRA and CDR2 YSYEKL. Trimming stripped 1 base from V and 9 bases from J, with 17 bases between. CDR3 residues: CASSQGPDWLGTQYF. CDR3 nucleotide sequence: TGCGCCAGCAGCCAAGGGCCGGACTGGCTCGGCACGCAGTATTTT.

This chain connects TRBV20-1 to TRBJ2-1; 11 bases are shared with TRBD2. The germline V gene has CDR1 DFQATT and CDR2 SNEGSKA (reference sequence). The CDR3 length is 15 residues. Trimming at V came to 5 bases and at J to 5 bases, leaving 8 bases not matched to a gene. CDR3 DNA sequence: TGCAGTGCTCGGAAGACTAGCGGGAATAACAATGAGCAGTTCTTC. Its translation: CSARKTSGNNNEQFF.

The table lists this clonotype with many counts. V is TRBV7-9 and J is TRBJ1-5; 7 bases line up with TRBD1. J lost 3 bases, V lost 5 bases, and 7 bases had no gene match. Germline CDR1 SEHNR, CDR2 FQNEAQ (reference sequence). CDR3 size: 15 residues. The CDR3 sequence is CASSPTGTVNQPQHF. In DNA form, the CDR3 reads TGTGCCAGCAGCCCTACCGGGACAGTCAATCAGCCCCAGCATTTT.

This clonotype was counted ten times or more. The CDR3 DNA is TGTGCCATCAGTGAGCCAAGGATTGGGCAAGAGACCCAGTACTTC. Amino acid sequence: CAISEPRIGQETQYF. This chain links TRBV10-3 with TRBJ2-5, with D uncertain. Trimming stripped 2 bases from V and 2 bases from J, with 12 bases between. Per the germline V gene, CDR1 is ENHRY and CDR2 is SYGVKD. The CDR3 consists of 15 residues.

The V call is TRBV12-5, the J call TRBJ2-4, with D maybe TRBD1 (6 bases). The DNA end favors TRBJ2-7, so the J call may be wrong. CDR1 LGHNT and CDR2 FRNRAP come from the germline V gene. The CDR3 length is 16 residues. The CDR3 is CASGLTRLLQGSEQYF. CDR3 coding DNA: TGTGCTAGTGGTTTGACTCGGTTATTACAGGGCTCCGAGCAGTACTTC.

This chain links TRBV18 with TRBJ1-6; no firm D call. V was trimmed by 4 bases and J by 6 bases, leaving 10 bases between them. This CDR3 has 14 amino acids. Germline-derived CDR1 and CDR2 are KGHSH and LQKENI. CDR3 coding DNA: TGTGCCAGCTCACGGGATCAGATTAATTCACCCCTCCACTTT. It yields the protein CASSRDQINSPLHF. The variable domain in full, completed from reference TRBV18 and TRBJ1-6, reads NAGVMQNPRHLVRRRGQEARLRCSPMKGHSHVYWYRQLPEEGLKFMVYLQKENIIDESGMPKERFSAEFPKEGPSILRIQQVVRGDSAAYFCASSRDQINSPLHFGNGTRLTVT.

This clonotype was detected once. The chain employs TRBV28 and TRBJ2-7; TRBD1 matches 9 bases. Germline values: CDR1 MDHEN, CDR2 SYDVKM. This CDR3 is 16 amino acids long. The V segment lost 1 base and the J segment 3 bases; nucleotides outside the gene matches: 7. CDR3: CASSLLEDRGYYEQYF. CDR3 nucleotide sequence: TGTGCCAGCAGTTTATTAGAGGACAGGGGTTACTACGAGCAGTACTTC.

In this sample, this clonotype turned up a few times. J is TRBJ2-5 and V is TRBV5-1; 8 bases map to TRBD1. J was trimmed by 2 bases and V by 1 base; bases with no gene match: 13. CDR3 length: 18 amino acids. Germline CDR1 is SGHRS and CDR2 is YFSETQ. The CDR3 protein is CASSLRGQGTTVQETQYF. In nucleotides, the CDR3 is TGCGCCAGCAGCTTGAGAGGACAGGGTACTACGGTGCAAGAGACCCAGTACTTC.

The chain uses TRBV19 and TRBJ1-5, with D perhaps matching TRBD1 (6 bases). The germline V and J ends were trimmed by 1 base and 4 bases, with 23 bases remaining between them. The CDR3 extends over 19 amino acids. Germline-derived CDR1 and CDR2 are LNHDA and SQIVND (reference sequence). The CDR3, as DNA: TGTGCCAGTAGTATAGGAGGCAGGGGCCTCAACTCCTATAATCAGCCCCAGCATTTT. It encodes CASSIGGRGLNSYNQPQHF.

This clonotype appeared once. The chain employs TRBV24-1 and TRBJ1-5, with a tentative D call TRBD1 (5 bases). With 5 bases removed from V and 0 bases from J, the gap between germline ends came to 13 bases. Germline V gene sequence: CDR1 KGHDR, CDR2 SFDVKD. The CDR3 covers 16 residues. The CDR3 loop is CATSGGADFSNQPQHF. CDR3 coding DNA: TGTGCCACCAGTGGCGGGGCAGACTTTAGCAATCAGCCCCAGCATTTT.

Concerning this clonotype: One junction end disagrees with the germline gene, perhaps due to a read error. The gene calls are TRBV7-2 and TRBJ2-6; D may match TRBD1 or TRBD2 (5 bases each). The CDR3 contains 17 residues. The germline V gene encodes CDR1 SGHTA and CDR2 FQGNSA. The CDR3 DNA sequence: TGTGCCAGCAGCTCCTCCGGGACGCCGTCTGGGGCCAACGTCCAGACTTTC. Translated, it gives CASSSSGTPSGANVQTF.

This clonotype was counted between two and nine times. The junction and the germline gene differ at one end; a read error may be behind it. The rearrangement uses TRBV27 and TRBJ2-6, with D perhaps given as TRBD1 or TRBD2 (5 bases each). The CDR3 is 16 amino acids. Germline V gene lookup returns CDR1 MNHEY and CDR2 SMNVEV (reference sequence). The CDR3 region is CASSSTGISGANVPTF. The CDR3 DNA reads TGTGCCAGCAGTTCCACGGGGATCTCTGGGGCCAACGTCCCGACTTTC.

The chain couples TRBV29-1 to TRBJ2-1; 11 nucleotides agree with TRBD1. Gene TRBJ2-7 matches the end of the DNA better, so the J call may be wrong. The CDR3 runs 14 residues. CDR1 is SQVTM and CDR2 is ANQGSEA in the germline V gene. Here the CDR3 DNA reads TGCAGCGTTGAGAAGGGGACAGGGGGACACGAGCAGTACTTC. Its translation is CSVEKGTGGHEQYF.

This rearrangement joins TRBV5-1 to TRBJ2-1, with D possibly TRBD2 on 7 matching bases. Germline loops: CDR1 SGHRS, CDR2 YFSETQ. V was clipped by 4 bases and J by 5 bases, with 16 bases between them. This CDR3 contains 15 residues. The CDR3 sequence is CASSPRGGGDNEQFF. DNA for the CDR3: TGCGCCAGCAGCCCCAGGGGAGGGGGGGACAATGAGCAGTTCTTC.

This clonotype was seen more than once but under ten times. This chain links TRBV12-3 or TRBV12-4 with TRBJ2-2; 14 bases are a match to TRBD2. The V gene end was trimmed by 5 bases and the J gene end by 2 bases; junction bases not matched to a gene: 4. This CDR3 is 17 amino acids long. CDR3 DNA sequence: TGTGCCAGCAGTACGACTAGCGGGAGGGCCAACACCGGGGAGCTGTTTTTT. Amino acid sequence: CASSTTSGRANTGELFF.

CDR3 amino acids: CASSEGGTSQGQFF. DNA of the CDR3: TGTGCCAGCAGCGAGGGTGGGACGTCCCAGGGGCAGTTCTTC. The V gene is TRBV9, the J gene TRBJ2-1; D is possibly TRBD1 or TRBD2 (5 bases each). The CDR3 has 14 residues. V lost 3 bases to trimming and J lost 12 bases, with 19 bases between them. CDR1 is SGDLS and CDR2 is YYNGEE in the germline V gene.

V is TRBV7-9 and J is TRBJ2-1; D perhaps matches TRBD1 (5 bases). Trimming pared 4 bases from V and 3 bases from J, leaving 19 bases between. Germline lookup yields CDR1 SEHNR and CDR2 FQNEAQ (reference sequence). The CDR3 is 17 amino acids. CDR3 region: CASSWWIDSPLYNEQFF. CDR3 DNA: TGTGCCAGCAGCTGGTGGATTGACAGCCCTCTCTACAATGAGCAGTTCTTC.

The chain carries TRBV5-5 and TRBJ2-1; D unclear. V lost 2 bases and J lost 10, with 10 bases in between. The CDR3 is 12 residues long. Per the germline V gene, CDR1 is SGHKS and CDR2 is YYEKEE (reference sequence). In nucleotides, the CDR3 is TGTGCCAGCAGCTTTTCGGACGGCGAGCAGTTCTTC. Its protein is CASSFSDGEQFF.

This clonotype was recorded at least ten times. The V and J genes are TRBV29-1 and TRBJ2-5; no firm D call. V was trimmed by 1 base and J by 4 bases, leaving 7 bases between them. This CDR3 has 12 amino acids. Germline-derived CDR1 and CDR2 are SQVTM and ANQGSEA. The CDR3 is CSVEGFGETQYF. The DNA for the CDR3 is TGCAGCGTTGAAGGGTTTGGAGAGACCCAGTACTTC.

This clonotype occurred many times. The chain uses TRBV20-1 and TRBJ2-7, with D perhaps assigned TRBD1 or TRBD2 (8 bases each). Germline V CDR1 and CDR2: DFQATT, SNEGSKA (reference sequence). The ends were cut back, 5 bases at V and 2 bases at J, with 22 bases in the middle. The CDR3 is 16 amino acids. CDR3 in DNA: TGCAGTGCTCCCCCGGGAGGGGACAGGAATCCCTACGAGCAGTACTTC. Protein: CSAPPGGDRNPYEQYF.

This chain links TRBV27 with TRBJ2-1; D is ambiguous. The germline CDR1 and CDR2 sequences are MNHEY and SMNVEV (reference sequence). The CDR3 length is 14 residues. Trimming removed 7 bases at V and 2 bases at J, with 12 bases between. CDR3 DNA: TGTGCCAGCAAGGAGTGGCCCACCTACAATGAGCAGTTCTTC. Protein: CASKEWPTYNEQFF.

The chain links TRBV14 to TRBJ2-1; D not resolved. Germline lookup yields CDR1 SGHDN and CDR2 FVKESK. This CDR3 contains 17 residues. V was shortened by 6 bases and J by 8 bases, with 26 bases between the two germline ends. The CDR3 nucleotides read TGTGCCAGCAGTCAATCAGAGTGGCACTTCCAGGCGGATGAGCAGTTCTTC. This encodes CASSQSEWHFQADEQFF.

This chain uses TRBV7-8 with TRBJ1-2, with D unclear. With 5 bases removed from V and 8 bases from J, the gap between germline ends came to 15 bases. The length of the CDR3 is 13 residues. Germline loops: CDR1 SGHVS, CDR2 FQNEAQ. The CDR3: CASSPDRSGGYTF. The CDR3 DNA follows: TGTGCCAGCAGCCCAGACCGAAGCGGGGGCTACACCTTC.

The table lists this clonotype with many counts. The rearrangement uses TRBV12-3 or TRBV12-4 and TRBJ2-7; 9 bases line up with TRBD1. CDR3 length equals 14 residues. With V trimmed by 6 bases and J by 1 base, 4 bases remained unmatched. The CDR3 DNA follows: TGTGCCAGCAGGCCCGGGACAGGGTCCTACGAGCAGTACTTC. As protein: CASRPGTGSYEQYF.

The rearrangement uses TRBV24-1 and TRBJ1-4; perhaps TRBD1 as D (5 bases). V dropped 10 bases and J dropped 8 bases, with 19 bases sitting between them. Germline V lookup: CDR1 KGHDR, CDR2 SFDVKD. CDR3 size: 14 residues. The CDR3 reads CATGSPGEEEKLFF. DNA of the CDR3: TGTGCCACTGGGAGCCCGGGGGAGGAGGAAAAACTGTTTTTT.

This chain connects TRBV7-3 to TRBJ1-4, with D possibly being TRBD1 (6 bases). Germline V lookup: CDR1 SGHTA, CDR2 FQGTGA. The CDR3 runs 19 residues. V dropped 5 bases and J dropped 5 bases, with 27 bases sitting between them. The chain's CDR3 is CASSRIPDGTGGANEKLFF. The CDR3 nucleotides read TGTGCCAGCAGCCGAATTCCGGACGGGACGGGGGGGGCGAATGAAAAACTGTTTTTT.